This T cell receptor (beta chain) emerged from a study of post-analysis software for immune sequencing data. Study-wide background: Multiple sclerosis in the patients followed relapsing-remitting, secondary progressive and progressive-relapsing courses.

Overall study findings and caveats: Five TRBV segments occurring more often in patients than controls included TRBV5-6, TRBV5-1 and TRBV20-1. Batch-matched samples strongly co-clustered by F measure. Diversity measured as normalized Chao1 was significantly lower in multiple sclerosis patients than in controls.

V gave up 5 bases and J gave up 6 bases, with 8 bases separating them. The CDR3 runs to 11 residues. The V gene's germline CDR1 is SQVTM and CDR2 ANQGSEA. This clonotype turned up a few times. Its specificity is unknown. Every TCR beta cDNA library bore unique molecular identifiers. Roughly 500,000 cDNA molecules came from around 1 to 10 million T cells. TCRdb independently ran MiXCR on the PCR reads; one entry per CDR3 protein. The sample gives 700,000 to 900,000 distinct CDR3 sequences, about 43% of which show up once; just under 5% is in the top ten. The receptor was isolated from a girl under 18 with multiple sclerosis. Sequencing was performed on blood. The chain links TRBV29-1 to TRBJ2-1; D call uncertain. The CDR3: CSVWMGNEQFF. The CDR3 DNA sequence: TGCAGCGTTTGGATGGGCAATGAGCAGTTCTTC.